These 29 T cell receptor beta chains originate from one sample sequenced in a study of cytomegalovirus exposure and HLA in healthy donors (dated by TCRdb to about 2017). Library preparation was by the immunoSEQ multiplex PCR assay. The multiplex PCR relied on a mix of 60 forward primers for TCR Vbeta segments and 13 reverse primers for TCR Jbeta segments. What TCRdb holds here is the immuneACCESS table cut down to in-frame rearrangements. Part of the clones is not present; checked against another copy, under half of the missing clones reflect an unresolved V gene, and the others are unexplained. The sample table records under 45,000 clones. The ten biggest clones cover 3% to 4% of the sample. The sample taken for sequencing was PBMCs. These receptors all come from a male donor in good health and CMV-seronegative.

J is TRBJ2-1 and V is TRBV19, with D possibly TRBD2 on 6 matching bases. Trimming cost V 0 bases and J 10 bases, with 10 bases left between them. CDR3 length equals 13 residues. Per germline, CDR1 LNHDA and CDR2 SQIVND (reference sequence). The CDR3 DNA reads as TGTGCCAGTAGTATAGATGCGGGGTTGGAGCAGTTCTTC. It encodes CASSIDAGLEQFF.

V and J are TRBV25-1 and TRBJ2-7, with TRBD1 matching 8 bases. The CDR3 has 16 amino acids. The V gene end was trimmed by 1 base and the J gene end by 3 bases; junction bases not matched to a gene: 8. The germline V gene has CDR1 MGHDK and CDR2 SYGVNS. This CDR3 reads CASSESGTGRGYEQYF. The CDR3 nucleotides are TGTGCCAGCAGTGAATCCGGGACAGGCCGCGGCTACGAGCAGTACTTC.

The chain joins TRBV7-2 to TRBJ1-3; D uncertain. Germline V gene data show CDR1 as SGHTA and CDR2 as FQGNSA. The CDR3 has 15 amino acids. Trimming shortened V by 3 bases and J by 0 bases, and 9 bases separated the two germline ends. DNA of the CDR3: TGTGCCAGCAGCTTTGACGGAGGCTCTGGAAACACCATATATTTT. As protein: CASSFDGGSGNTIYF.

The chain joins TRBV9 to TRBJ1-1; TRBD1 is a possible D gene (5 bases). Trimming left V 4 bases short and J 3 bases short, with 16 bases between. Germline CDR1 is SGDLS and CDR2 is YYNGEE. The CDR3 sequence is 15 residues long. The CDR3 nucleotides read TGTGCCAGCAGCCCGTCGGGGGGGAGTGACACTGAAGCTTTCTTT. This sequence encodes CASSPSGGSDTEAFF.

The chain employs TRBV2 and TRBJ1-2, with a tentative D call TRBD1 (6 bases). The CDR3 totals 16 residues. Trimming removed 7 bases from V and 4 bases from J, with 22 bases in between. Germline V gives CDR1 SNHLY, CDR2 FYNNEI. CDR3 region: CASMLTRSSTGYGYTF. The CDR3 DNA reads as TGTGCCAGCATGCTTACGCGGAGTTCGACAGGCTATGGCTACACCTTC.

The J gene is TRBJ1-1, the V gene TRBV4-2; D possibly corresponds to TRBD1 (5 bases). The germline V gene encodes CDR1 LGHNA and CDR2 YNFKEQ. The CDR3 loop spans 13 amino acids. The V end lost 5 bases, the J end lost 0 bases, and 7 bases lay between the germline ends. CDR3 bases: TGTGCCAGCAGCACGACAGTGAACACTGAAGCTTTCTTT. Translation: CASSTTVNTEAFF.

The rearrangement joins TRBV11-2 to TRBJ1-2, with 8 bases aligning to TRBD1. CDR3 size: 15 residues. V shed 4 bases and J 5 bases; nucleotides not matched to a gene: 9. Germline values: CDR1 SGHAT, CDR2 FQNNGV. In nucleotides, the CDR3 is TGTGCCAGCAGCTACCCAGGACAGGGTTTTTATGGCTACACCTTC. Translation gives CASSYPGQGFYGYTF. Filled out from reference TRBV11-2 and TRBJ1-2, the complete variable domain reads EAGVAQSPRYKIIEKRQSVAFWCNPISGHATLYWYQQILGQGPKLLIQFQNNGVVDDSQLPKDRFSAERLKGVDSTLKIQPAKLEDSAVYLCASSYPGQGFYGYTFGSGTRLTVV.

The V gene is TRBV6-6, the J gene TRBJ2-7; possibly TRBD1 for D (6 bases). The germline V gene has CDR1 MNHNY and CDR2 SVGAGI (reference sequence). There are 15 residues in the CDR3. Trimming took off 0 bases at V and 2 bases at J, with 11 bases between the two ends. The chain's CDR3 is CASSYSGGQTYEQYF. For the CDR3, the DNA is TGTGCCAGCAGTTACTCAGGCGGACAGACCTACGAGCAGTACTTC.

The V gene is TRBV27, the J gene TRBJ2-2, with 8 bases lining up with TRBD1. J was trimmed by 5 bases and V by 2 bases; bases with no gene match: 7. This CDR3 is 16 amino acids long. Germline CDR1 is MNHEY and CDR2 is SMNVEV (reference sequence). For the CDR3, the DNA is TGTGCCAGCAGTTTAATCAGGGGGCGCATTACCGGGGAGCTGTTTTTT. Its translation is CASSLIRGRITGELFF.

V and J are TRBV11-3 and TRBJ1-2; D gene unclear. The germline V gene has CDR1 SGHNT and CDR2 YENEEA. This CDR3 spans 14 amino acids. V was shortened by 3 bases and J by 8 bases, with 16 bases between the two germline ends. The CDR3 DNA reads as TGTGCCAGCAGCTTCAACTCCCCCTTCGGGGGCTACACCTTC. Amino acid sequence: CASSFNSPFGGYTF.

The chain employs TRBV6-1 and TRBJ1-3; tentative D call: TRBD1 (5 bases). Between the trimmed V and J ends, which lost 10 bases and 16 bases, there was a span of 26 bases. Germline V gives CDR1 MNHNS, CDR2 SASEGT. This CDR3 contains 13 residues. CDR3 amino acids: CATQIGAPRRDYF. The CDR3 DNA reads TGTGCCACTCAGATAGGGGCACCGCGGAGGGATTATTTT.

The J gene is TRBJ1-5, the V gene TRBV6-5; the D is unclear. The germline V and J ends were trimmed by 4 bases and 2 bases, with 3 bases remaining between them. The length of the CDR3 is 12 residues. Germline loops: CDR1 MNHEY, CDR2 SVGAGI. CDR3 amino acids: CASSSGNQPQHF. DNA of the CDR3: TGTGCCAGCAGTTCAGGCAATCAGCCCCAGCATTTT.

J is TRBJ1-3 and V is TRBV7-2, with D possibly matching TRBD1 (5 bases). V was trimmed by 3 bases and J by 8 bases, leaving 14 bases between them. CDR3 size: 14 residues. The germline CDR1 and CDR2 sequences are SGHTA and FQGNSA. CDR3 amino acids: CASSFTPQGYTIYF. The CDR3 DNA reads TGTGCCAGCAGCTTTACCCCCCAGGGCTACACCATATATTTT.

This CDR3 is CASSIDRANTEAFF. The DNA of the CDR3 is TGTGCCAGTAGTATTGACAGGGCGAACACTGAAGCTTTCTTT. The chain recombines TRBV19 with TRBJ1-1; 7 nucleotides align to TRBD1. CDR3 size: 14 residues. In germline, CDR1 is LNHDA, CDR2 SQIVND (reference sequence). The V and J ends lost 3 bases and 1 base, in that order; junction bases with no gene match: 2.

V gene TRBV5-4 combines with J gene TRBJ2-2; 13 bases line up with TRBD2. The CDR3 consists of 17 residues. Germline-derived CDR1 and CDR2 are SGHNT and YYREEE (reference sequence). V shed 4 bases, J shed 4 bases, and the junction held 7 bases outside the gene matches. The CDR3 DNA reads TGTGCCAGCAGCCCGCGAGGACTAGCGGGGGCCACCGGGGAGCTGTTTTTT. Amino acids: CASSPRGLAGATGELFF.

The rearrangement uses TRBV7-8 and TRBJ2-1; a weak D match, TRBD1 (6 bases). Trimming removed 3 bases at V and 12 bases at J, with 18 bases between. Germline V gives CDR1 SGHVS, CDR2 FQNEAQ. The CDR3 has 14 residues. CDR3 sequence reads: CASSFGTKGWVQFF. CDR3 DNA sequence: TGTGCCAGCAGCTTCGGGACAAAGGGCTGGGTGCAGTTCTTC.

This chain uses TRBV28 with TRBJ2-5, with a possible D match to TRBD1 (5 bases). Germline V gene lookup returns CDR1 MDHEN and CDR2 SYDVKM. CDR3 size: 13 residues. Trimming removed 2 bases from V and 5 bases from J, with 9 bases in between. The chain's CDR3 is CASSLIRAETQYF. In nucleotides, the CDR3 is TGTGCCAGCAGTTTAATCAGGGCTGAGACCCAGTACTTC.

The genes are TRBV6-1 and TRBJ1-6; maybe TRBD1 (6 bases). Germline lookup yields CDR1 MNHNS and CDR2 SASEGT. Trimming pared 4 bases from V and 7 bases from J, leaving 8 bases between. The length of the CDR3 is 13 residues. The CDR3 region is CASSVQGNSPLHF. For the CDR3, the DNA is TGTGCCAGCAGTGTGCAGGGGAATTCACCCCTCCACTTT.

This chain links TRBV7-9 with TRBJ2-7, with 7 bases aligning to TRBD2. The ends lost 0 bases at V and 6 bases at J; junction bases unmatched: 8. CDR3 length: 15 amino acids. Germline V CDR1 and CDR2: SEHNR, FQNEAQ (reference sequence). The CDR3 DNA is TGTGCCAGCAGCTTAGCGGGCGGGACTAAGGTCGAGCAGTACTTC. As protein: CASSLAGGTKVEQYF.

The chain carries TRBV19 and TRBJ1-1; D unresolved. Trimming stripped 5 bases from V and 5 bases from J, with 15 bases between. The CDR3 extends over 14 amino acids. Germline CDR1 LNHDA, CDR2 SQIVND (reference sequence). CDR3 protein: CASSSPDQRTEAFF. DNA of the CDR3: TGTGCCAGTAGTTCACCCGACCAGCGGACTGAAGCTTTCTTT.

The chain combines TRBV25-1 with TRBJ1-1; possibly TRBD1 for D (6 bases). The CDR3 consists of 13 residues. Germline CDR1 MGHDK, CDR2 SYGVNS. V lost 4 bases, J lost 5 bases, and 11 bases lay in between. CDR3 in amino acids: CASSGTVVTEAFF. CDR3 DNA sequence: TGTGCCAGCAGTGGGACAGTTGTTACTGAAGCTTTCTTT.

The CDR3 loop is CSASDRSGGKYNEQFF. CDR3 nucleotide sequence: TGCAGCGCCTCTGACAGGAGCGGGGGGAAGTACAATGAGCAGTTCTTC. This chain joins TRBV29-1 and TRBJ2-1; 9 bases are shared with TRBD2. The CDR3 extends over 16 amino acids. V was pared by 7 bases and J by 4 bases, with 14 bases of the junction left unmatched. Germline values: CDR1 SQVTM, CDR2 ANQGSEA.

V and J are TRBV15 and TRBJ2-3; D gene unclear. This CDR3 spans 18 amino acids. The germline V gene has CDR1 LNHNV and CDR2 YYDKDF (reference sequence). Trimming stripped 3 bases from V and 0 bases from J, with 19 bases between. The CDR3 DNA follows: TGTGCCACCAGCAGGTCGTTTGAGGCCAGAGCTAGCACAGATACGCAGTATTTT. Translated, it gives CATSRSFEARASTDTQYF. Full variable domain (remainder filled in from reference TRBV15 and TRBJ2-3): DAMVIQNPRYQVTQFGKPVTLSCSQTLNHNVMYWYQQKSSQAPKLLFHYYDKDFNNEADTPDNFQSRRPNTSFCFLDIRSPGLGDTAMYLCATSRSFEARASTDTQYFGPGTRLTVL.

CDR3 DNA sequence: TGTGCCTGGAGTCCCGTCTACGAGCAGTACTTC. The encoded protein is CAWSPVYEQYF. The rearrangement joins TRBV30 to TRBJ2-7; D unresolved. V lost 2 bases to trimming and J lost 3 bases, with 5 bases between them. The CDR3 has 11 amino acids. Germline V gene data show CDR1 as GTSNPN and CDR2 as SVGIG (reference sequence).

The CDR3 region is CASSEPGQLYEQYF. CDR3 sequence (DNA): TGTGCCAGCAGTGAGCCGGGACAGCTTTACGAGCAGTACTTC. V and J are TRBV2 and TRBJ2-7; 7 bases fit TRBD1. Germline V gives CDR1 SNHLY, CDR2 FYNNEI. Trimming at V came to 3 bases and at J to 4 bases, leaving 6 bases not matched to a gene. The CDR3 loop spans 14 amino acids.

The rearrangement joins TRBV5-5 to TRBJ1-1; tentative D call: TRBD1 (6 bases). The V end lost 5 bases, the J end lost 0 bases, and 17 bases lay between the germline ends. The CDR3 has 16 residues. Germline V lookup: CDR1 SGHKS, CDR2 YYEKEE (reference sequence). The CDR3 nucleotides are TGTGCCAGCAGAAAAATTCAGGGGTCGGTGAACACTGAAGCTTTCTTT. Amino acids: CASRKIQGSVNTEAFF.

For the CDR3, the DNA is TGTGCCAGCAGCCAAGAGCTAGCGGGGGGCACAGATACGCAGTATTTT. It yields the protein CASSQELAGGTDTQYF. The chain recombines TRBV4-2 with TRBJ2-3; 10 nucleotides agree with TRBD2. Germline CDR1 LGHNA, CDR2 YNFKEQ. The CDR3 is 16 amino acids. V trimming: 0 bases; J trimming: 1 base; junction bases outside the gene matches: 1.

The chain uses TRBV6-6 and TRBJ1-2; 7 bases match TRBD1. V gave up 7 bases and J gave up 3 bases; unmatched junction bases: 8. The CDR3 totals 14 residues. Germline CDR1 and CDR2: MNHNY and SVGAGI (reference sequence). This chain's CDR3 is CASNVPRGDYGYTF. CDR3 DNA sequence: TGTGCCAGCAACGTACCCAGGGGGGACTATGGCTACACCTTC.

The gene calls are TRBV9 and TRBJ2-1; TRBD2 agrees at 14 bases. V was clipped by 4 bases and J by 0 bases; unmatched bases: 3. CDR1 SGDLS and CDR2 YYNGEE come from the germline V gene. The length of the CDR3 is 17 residues. The DNA of the CDR3 is TGTGCCAGCAGCAAGACTAGCGGGGGGGGCTCCTACAATGAGCAGTTCTTC. It yields the protein CASSKTSGGGSYNEQFF.